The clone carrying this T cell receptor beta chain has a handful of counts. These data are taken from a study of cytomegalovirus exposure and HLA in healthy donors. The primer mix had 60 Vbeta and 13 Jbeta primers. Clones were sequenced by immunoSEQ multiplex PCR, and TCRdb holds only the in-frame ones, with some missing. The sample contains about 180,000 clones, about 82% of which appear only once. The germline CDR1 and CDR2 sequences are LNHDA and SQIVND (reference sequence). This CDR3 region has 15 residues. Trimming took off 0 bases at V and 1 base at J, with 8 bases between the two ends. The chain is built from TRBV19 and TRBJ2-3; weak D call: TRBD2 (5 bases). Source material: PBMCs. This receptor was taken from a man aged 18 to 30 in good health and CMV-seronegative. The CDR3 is CASSIDLGGTDTQYF. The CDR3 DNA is TGTGCCAGTAGTATAGATCTCGGGGGCACAGATACGCAGTATTTT.